This TCR beta chain emerged from a study of shared clonotypes between healthy human individuals. Whole-study results and caveats: Non-shared clonotypes displayed generation probabilities falling below those of clonotypes present in all four donors. The researchers took only blood, and tissue repertoires probably look different. Sharing of clonotypes among donors was expected to vary with sequencing depth.

Trimming took 5 bases from V and 2 from J; bases not matched to a gene: 3. The CDR3 sequence is 14 residues long. Germline lookup yields CDR1 SGHAT and CDR2 FQDESV (reference sequence). The repertoire was sequenced with immunoSEQ multiplex PCR; TCRdb's copy has only in-frame clones and lacks some. The sample gives more than 2,000,000 clones, 85% to 95% of which show up once; 0.35% to 0.5% is in the top ten. About this clone: As yet, its antigen is unknown.

The sample taken for sequencing was naive CD4+ T cells from PBMCs. Subset specified: CD45RA+ positively selected. The rearrangement uses TRBV11-1 and TRBJ2-3; the match to TRBD2 covers 8 bases. This sequence was found in a man aged 18-30 years in good health. Some clones in this sample may be carry-over from other donors' samples. In DNA form, the CDR3 reads TGTGCCAGCAGCCAGCGGGGGAACACAGATACGCAGTATTTT. Protein: CASSQRGNTDTQYF.